This T cell receptor beta chain was documented in a study of vaccination effects on CD4 cells after COVID-19. Subsequent to a culture period of about ten days, CD4+ T cells were isolated. General study findings and limits: Late post-vaccination, clones induced by infection and those induced by vaccine underwent marked clonal contraction.

Generated by immunoSEQ multiplex PCR, the TCRdb table keeps only in-frame clones and is missing some. The sample records more than 40,000 clones, around 76% being singletons. The sample holds a few counts of this clone. What it recognizes is unknown. CDR1 is SEHNR, CDR2 FQNEAQ, per germline (reference sequence). The CDR3 runs 15 residues. Deletions cut 3 bases from V and 2 bases from J, with 11 bases between. Sequenced material: CD4+ T cells from PBMCs cultured without peptide, taken before COVID-19 vaccination. This TCR was recovered from a human donor who had a prior SARS-CoV-2 infection. V is TRBV7-9 and J is TRBJ1-5; tentatively, D is TRBD1 (5 bases). The CDR3 coding sequence is TGTGCCAGCAGCTTTATGGGGGAGGGCAATCAGCCCCAGCATTTT. It codes for CASSFMGEGNQPQHF.